The 20 T cell receptor beta chains given below trace back to one sample, sequenced in a study of blood T cell repertoires in COVID-19. Measured with immunoSEQ multiplex PCR; TCRdb has only the in-frame clones, and not every one. The sample carries some 110,000 clones, around nine tenths recorded once. Sequenced input: peripheral blood. The receptor set was obtained from a man aged 35 to 55 with acute or convalescent COVID-19.

V is TRBV9 and J is TRBJ1-2; D remains ambiguous. CDR1 is SGDLS, CDR2 YYNGEE, per germline. This CDR3 has 14 residues. V was cut by 3 bases and J by 5 bases, with 14 bases left in between. The CDR3 DNA follows: TGTGCCAGCAGCGGTAGCGGTGGGTTTTATGGCTACACCTTC. Translated, it gives CASSGSGGFYGYTF.

The chain joins TRBV13 to TRBJ2-7, with D possibly matching TRBD1 (6 bases). There are 14 residues in the CDR3. Trimming pared 4 bases from V and 2 bases from J, leaving 12 bases between. The V gene's germline CDR1 is PRHDT and CDR2 FYEKMQ (reference sequence). DNA of the CDR3: TGTGCCAGCAGCTCGTCCCGGGACACCTACGAGCAGTACTTC. This translates into CASSSSRDTYEQYF.

This clone was detected once. The CDR3 DNA reads TGTGCCAGCAGGCCCACAGGGGTTAATGAAAAACTGTTTTTT. It encodes CASRPTGVNEKLFF. The rearrangement links TRBV2 to TRBJ1-4; 7 bases align to TRBD1. This CDR3 has 14 residues. Germline V CDR1 and CDR2: SNHLY, FYNNEI. Trimming at V came to 6 bases and at J to 4 bases, leaving 5 bases not matched to a gene. The variable domain in full, with the rest retrieved from reference TRBV2 and TRBJ1-4, is EPEVTQTPSHQVTQMGQEVILRCVPISNHLYFYWYRQILGQKVEFLVSFYNNEISEKSEIFDDQFSVERPDGSNFTLKIRSTKLEDSAMYFCASRPTGVNEKLFFGSGTQLSVL.

This chain connects TRBV19 to TRBJ2-3; D not resolved. The germline V gene has CDR1 LNHDA and CDR2 SQIVND (reference sequence). The CDR3 has 16 residues. V was trimmed by 4 bases and J by 1 base, leaving 15 bases between them. CDR3 nucleotide sequence: TGTGCCAGTAGTACTTCTTATGAGCCGGGCACAGATACGCAGTATTTT. The encoded protein is CASSTSYEPGTDTQYF.

The gene calls are TRBV4-1 and TRBJ2-7; tentative D call: TRBD1 (5 bases). Trimming pared 1 base from V and 4 bases from J, leaving 11 bases between. CDR3 length equals 14 residues. Germline loops: CDR1 MGHRA, CDR2 YSYEKL. The DNA of the CDR3 is TGCGCCAGCAGCCAAGCCCAGGGAAGGTACGAGCAGTACTTC. Its protein is CASSQAQGRYEQYF.

The genes are TRBV4-2 and TRBJ2-1; D is possibly TRBD2 (7 bases). The CDR3 is 16 amino acids. The germline V and J ends were trimmed by 0 bases and 5 bases, with 14 bases remaining between them. In germline, CDR1 is LGHNA, CDR2 YNFKEQ. CDR3 amino acids: CASSQDGRGPHNEQFF. The CDR3 coding sequence is TGTGCCAGCAGCCAAGATGGGCGGGGGCCTCACAATGAGCAGTTCTTC.

The J gene is TRBJ1-5, the V gene TRBV3-1 (or the pseudogene TRBV3-2), with D perhaps TRBD1 (5 bases). Trimming stripped 1 base from V and 5 bases from J, with 6 bases between. The CDR3 is 13 residues long. CDR1 and CDR2 from the germline V gene are LGHDT and YNNKEL (reference sequence). CDR3 sequence (DNA): TGTGCCAGCAGCCAAGGGGGGGATCAGCCCCAGCATTTT. Translated, it gives CASSQGGDQPQHF.

This chain links TRBV12-5 with TRBJ2-1; TRBD2 aligns across 8 bases. The ends lost 5 bases at V and 0 bases at J; junction bases unmatched: 6. The CDR3 is 16 amino acids. CDR1 and CDR2 (germline): LGHNT, FRNRAP. The CDR3 coding sequence is TGTGCTAGTGGTCGCATAAGCGGGAGCTCCTACAATGAGCAGTTCTTC. Amino acids: CASGRISGSSYNEQFF.

The chain joins TRBV3-1 (or the pseudogene TRBV3-2) to TRBJ2-7; D is ambiguous. The CDR3 has 13 residues. Germline V lookup: CDR1 LGHDT, CDR2 YNNKEL (reference sequence). Trimming removed 2 bases from V and 5 bases from J, with 10 bases in between. CDR3 coding DNA: TGTGCCAGCAGCCAACCCACCCAGGACGAGCAGTACTTC. Protein product: CASSQPTQDEQYF.

The sample holds one count of this clone. V and J are TRBV30 and TRBJ1-2; 12 bases line up with TRBD1. The V and J ends lost 3 bases and 4 bases, in that order; junction bases with no gene match: 9. There are 16 residues in the CDR3. Germline values: CDR1 GTSNPN, CDR2 SVGIG (reference sequence). The CDR3 sequence is CAWSMTGQGARYGYTF. The CDR3 DNA is TGTGCCTGGAGCATGACGGGACAGGGGGCCCGCTATGGCTACACCTTC.

This chain joins TRBV3-1 (or the pseudogene TRBV3-2) and TRBJ1-5; 7 bases are shared with TRBD1. V shed 3 bases and J 5 bases; nucleotides not matched to a gene: 4. The CDR3 length is 14 residues. The germline V gene has CDR1 LGHDT and CDR2 YNNKEL (reference sequence). CDR3 residues: CASSHGRGDQPQHF. For the CDR3, the DNA is TGTGCCAGCAGCCATGGCAGGGGGGATCAGCCCCAGCATTTT.

The CDR3 spells CASSQDTWRGNTGELFF. The CDR3, as DNA: TGTGCCAGCAGCCAAGATACGTGGCGGGGGAACACCGGGGAGCTGTTTTTT. The V and J genes are TRBV4-2 and TRBJ2-2; possible D gene TRBD2, 6 bases. Per the germline V gene, CDR1 is LGHNA and CDR2 is YNFKEQ. The CDR3 is 17 amino acids. V shed 0 bases and J shed 1 base, with 12 bases lying between them.

The chain couples TRBV12-3 or TRBV12-4 to TRBJ1-1; weak D call: TRBD1 (6 bases). V was cut by 7 bases and J by 5 bases, with 14 bases left in between. This CDR3 region has 13 residues. The CDR3 coding sequence is TGTGCCAGCACCGTACGTAGGGGGACTGAAGCTTTCTTT. It is translated as CASTVRRGTEAFF.

V and J are TRBV6-4 and TRBJ2-3; 10 bases are shared with TRBD2. The junction had 4 bases not matched to a gene; V was cut back by 4 bases and J by 0 bases. This CDR3 contains 16 residues. Germline CDR1 MRHNA, CDR2 SNTAGT. The CDR3 loop is CASSALAGTSTDTQYF. Written as DNA, the CDR3 is TGTGCCAGCAGTGCACTAGCGGGGACTAGCACAGATACGCAGTATTTT.

The chain has TRBV6-1 and TRBJ1-2; D is ambiguous. This CDR3 region has 14 residues. Germline V gene sequence: CDR1 MNHNS, CDR2 SASEGT. V lost 2 bases and J 5 bases, leaving 12 bases between the germline ends. The DNA of the CDR3 is TGTGCCAGCAGTGAATATGGCTCGGGGTATGGCTACACCTTC. Protein: CASSEYGSGYGYTF.

This chain links TRBV6-6 with TRBJ2-5, with D maybe TRBD1 (5 bases). The CDR3 length is 14 residues. Germline CDR1 MNHNY, CDR2 SVGAGI (reference sequence). Trimming took off 6 bases at V and 2 bases at J, with 13 bases between the two ends. DNA of the CDR3: TGTGCCAGCAGCCCGACAGCGCCTCAAGAGACCCAGTACTTC. Its translation: CASSPTAPQETQYF.

The genes are TRBV5-1 and TRBJ2-7, with a weak D call TRBD2 (5 bases). Trimming cost V 0 bases and J 3 bases, with 13 bases left between them. This CDR3 has 15 amino acids. Per the germline V gene, CDR1 is SGHRS and CDR2 is YFSETQ. CDR3 sequence (DNA): TGCGCCAGCAGCTTGGCCACGGGGTTGGTCTACGAGCAGTACTTC. This translates into CASSLATGLVYEQYF.

The rearrangement joins TRBV11-3 to TRBJ2-7; 9 bases agree with TRBD1. The CDR3 covers 13 residues. The germline V gene encodes CDR1 SGHNT and CDR2 YENEEA. Unmatched junction bases numbered 5, after V lost 5 bases and J lost 6 bases. Here the CDR3 reads CASSAGTGLEQYF. Written as DNA, the CDR3 is TGTGCCAGCAGCGCCGGGACAGGGCTCGAGCAGTACTTC.

The chain recombines TRBV30 with TRBJ1-2, with a possible D match to TRBD1 (5 bases). The germline CDR1 and CDR2 sequences are GTSNPN and SVGIG (reference sequence). The V gene lost 5 bases and the J gene lost 4 bases, with 11 bases spanning the gap. The CDR3 runs 12 residues. CDR3 residues: CAWEGSGYGYTF. In nucleotides, the CDR3 is TGTGCCTGGGAGGGGTCCGGCTATGGCTACACCTTC.

V is TRBV4-2 and J is TRBJ1-4; D gene uncertain. The germline CDR1 and CDR2 sequences are LGHNA and YNFKEQ. Between the trimmed V and J ends, which lost 0 bases and 0 bases, there was a span of 14 bases. The CDR3 is 18 residues long. The CDR3 nucleotides read TGTGCCAGCAGCCAAGATGTAGGTTACAGTTCAACTAATGAAAAACTGTTTTTT. Translating it yields CASSQDVGYSSTNEKLFF.